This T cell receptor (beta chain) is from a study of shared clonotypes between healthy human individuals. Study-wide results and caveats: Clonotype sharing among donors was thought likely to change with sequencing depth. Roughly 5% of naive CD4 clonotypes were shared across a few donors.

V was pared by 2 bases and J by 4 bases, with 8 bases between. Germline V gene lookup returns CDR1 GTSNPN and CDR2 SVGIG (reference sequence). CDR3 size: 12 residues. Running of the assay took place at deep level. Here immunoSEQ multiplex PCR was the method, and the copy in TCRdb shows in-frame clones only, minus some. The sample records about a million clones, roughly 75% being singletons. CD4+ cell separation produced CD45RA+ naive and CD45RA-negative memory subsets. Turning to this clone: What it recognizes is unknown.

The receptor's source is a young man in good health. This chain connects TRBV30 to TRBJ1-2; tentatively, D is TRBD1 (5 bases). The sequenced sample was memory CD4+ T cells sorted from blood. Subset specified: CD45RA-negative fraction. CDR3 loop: CAWSTQGYGYTF. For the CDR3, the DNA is TGTGCCTGGAGTACCCAGGGCTATGGCTACACCTTC.